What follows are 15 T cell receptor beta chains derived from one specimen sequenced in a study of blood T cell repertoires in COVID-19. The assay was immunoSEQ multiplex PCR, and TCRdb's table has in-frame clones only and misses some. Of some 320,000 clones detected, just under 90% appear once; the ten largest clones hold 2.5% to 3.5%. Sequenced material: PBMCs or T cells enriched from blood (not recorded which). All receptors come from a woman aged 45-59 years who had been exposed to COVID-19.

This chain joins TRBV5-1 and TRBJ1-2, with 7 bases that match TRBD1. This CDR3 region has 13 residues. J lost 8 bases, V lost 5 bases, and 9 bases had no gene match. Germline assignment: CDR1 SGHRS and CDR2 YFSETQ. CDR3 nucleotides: TGCGCCAGCAGTTATGACAGGGTGGAAGGCTACACCTTC. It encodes CASSYDRVEGYTF.

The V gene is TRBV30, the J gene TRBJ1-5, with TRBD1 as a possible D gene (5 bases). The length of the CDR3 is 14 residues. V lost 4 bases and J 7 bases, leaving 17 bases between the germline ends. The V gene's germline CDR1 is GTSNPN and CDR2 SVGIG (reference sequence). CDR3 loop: CAWNNGQGGQPQHF. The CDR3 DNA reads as TGTGCCTGGAACAACGGCCAGGGCGGACAGCCCCAGCATTTT.

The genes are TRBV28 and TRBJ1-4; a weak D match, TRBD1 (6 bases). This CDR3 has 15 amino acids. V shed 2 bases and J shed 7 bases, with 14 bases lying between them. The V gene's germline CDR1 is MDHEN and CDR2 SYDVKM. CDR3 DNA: TGTGCCAGCAGTTTAAGAACAGGGCTTCGTGAAAAACTGTTTTTT. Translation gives CASSLRTGLREKLFF. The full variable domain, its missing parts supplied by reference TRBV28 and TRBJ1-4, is DVKVTQSSRYLVKRTGEKVFLECVQDMDHENMFWYRQDPGLGLRLIYFSYDVKMKEKGDIPEGYSVSREKKERFSLILESASTNQTSMYLCASSLRTGLREKLFFGSGTQLSVL.

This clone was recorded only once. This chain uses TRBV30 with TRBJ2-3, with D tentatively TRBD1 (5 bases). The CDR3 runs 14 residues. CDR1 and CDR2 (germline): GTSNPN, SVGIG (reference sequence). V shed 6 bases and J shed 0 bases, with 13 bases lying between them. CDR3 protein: CACPGHFSTDTQYF. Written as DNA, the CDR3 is TGTGCCTGCCCAGGACACTTTAGCACAGATACGCAGTATTTT.

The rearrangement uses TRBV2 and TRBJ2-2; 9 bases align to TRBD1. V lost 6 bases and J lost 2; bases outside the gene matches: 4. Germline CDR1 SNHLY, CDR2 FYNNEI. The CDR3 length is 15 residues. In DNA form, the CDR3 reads TGTGCCAGCAGGGACAGGGGCGGAAACACCGGGGAGCTGTTTTTT. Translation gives CASRDRGGNTGELFF.

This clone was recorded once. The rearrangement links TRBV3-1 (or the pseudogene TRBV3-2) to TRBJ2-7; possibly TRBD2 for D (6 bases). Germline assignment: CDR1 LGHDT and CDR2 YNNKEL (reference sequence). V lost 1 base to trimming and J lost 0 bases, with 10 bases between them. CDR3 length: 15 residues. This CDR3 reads CASSQVRTNSYEQYF. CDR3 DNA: TGTGCCAGCAGCCAAGTCCGGACTAACTCCTACGAGCAGTACTTC.

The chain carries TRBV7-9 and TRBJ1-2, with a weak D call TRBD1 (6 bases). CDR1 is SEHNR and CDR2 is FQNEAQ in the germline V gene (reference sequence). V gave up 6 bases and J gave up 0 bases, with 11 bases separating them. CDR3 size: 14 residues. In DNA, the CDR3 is TGTGCCAGCAGATCGACAGGTTCTAACTATGGCTACACCTTC. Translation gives CASRSTGSNYGYTF.

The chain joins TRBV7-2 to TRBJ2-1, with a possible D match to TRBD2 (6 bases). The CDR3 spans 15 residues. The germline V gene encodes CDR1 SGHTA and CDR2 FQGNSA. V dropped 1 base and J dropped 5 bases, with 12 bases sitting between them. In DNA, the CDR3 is TGTGCCAGCAGCTTAGTACTAGCAGTCAACAATGAGCAGTTCTTC. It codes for CASSLVLAVNNEQFF. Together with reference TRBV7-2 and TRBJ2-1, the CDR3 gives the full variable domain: GAGVSQSPSNKVTEKGKDVELRCDPISGHTALYWYRQSLGQGLEFLIYFQGNSAPDKSGLPSDRFSAERTGGSVSTLTIQRTQQEDSAVYLCASSLVLAVNNEQFFGPGTRLTVL.

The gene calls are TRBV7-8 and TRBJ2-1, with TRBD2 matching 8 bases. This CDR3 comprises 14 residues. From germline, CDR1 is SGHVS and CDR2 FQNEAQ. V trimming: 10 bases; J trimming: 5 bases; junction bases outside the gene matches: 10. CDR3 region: CATTRLAINNEQFF. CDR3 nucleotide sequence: TGTGCCACCACGAGACTAGCGATTAACAATGAGCAGTTCTTC.

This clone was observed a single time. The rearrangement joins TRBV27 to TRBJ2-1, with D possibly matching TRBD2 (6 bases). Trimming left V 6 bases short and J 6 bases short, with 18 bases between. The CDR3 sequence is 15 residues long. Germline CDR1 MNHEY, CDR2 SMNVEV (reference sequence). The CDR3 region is CASSPSNLRGNEQFF. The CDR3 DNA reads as TGTGCCAGCAGCCCTTCCAACCTGCGGGGCAATGAGCAGTTCTTC.

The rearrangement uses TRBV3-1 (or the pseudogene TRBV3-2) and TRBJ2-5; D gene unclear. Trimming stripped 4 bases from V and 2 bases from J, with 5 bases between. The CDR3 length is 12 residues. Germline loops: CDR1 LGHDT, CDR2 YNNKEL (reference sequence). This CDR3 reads CASSPLQETQYF. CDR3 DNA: TGTGCCAGCAGCCCGCTACAAGAGACCCAGTACTTC.

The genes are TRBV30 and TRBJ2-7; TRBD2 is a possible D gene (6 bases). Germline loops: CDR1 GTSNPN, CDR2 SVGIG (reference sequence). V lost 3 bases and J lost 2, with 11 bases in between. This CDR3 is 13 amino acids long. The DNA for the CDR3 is TGTGCCTGGAGCAAACTAGCAACCTACGAGCAGTACTTC. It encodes CAWSKLATYEQYF.

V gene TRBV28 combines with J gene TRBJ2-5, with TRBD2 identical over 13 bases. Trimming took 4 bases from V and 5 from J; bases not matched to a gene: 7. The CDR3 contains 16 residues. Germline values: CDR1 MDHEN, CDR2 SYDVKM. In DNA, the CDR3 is TGTGCCAGCAGTTCCCCCGGACTAGCGGGGGCGGAGACCCAGTACTTC. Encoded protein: CASSSPGLAGAETQYF.

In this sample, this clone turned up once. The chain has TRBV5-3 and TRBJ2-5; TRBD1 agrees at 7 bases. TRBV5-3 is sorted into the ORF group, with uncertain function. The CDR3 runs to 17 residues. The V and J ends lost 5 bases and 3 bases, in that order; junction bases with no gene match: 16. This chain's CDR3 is CARSRRTGNFLKETQYF. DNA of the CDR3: TGTGCCAGAAGTAGACGGACAGGTAACTTCTTGAAAGAGACCCAGTACTTC.

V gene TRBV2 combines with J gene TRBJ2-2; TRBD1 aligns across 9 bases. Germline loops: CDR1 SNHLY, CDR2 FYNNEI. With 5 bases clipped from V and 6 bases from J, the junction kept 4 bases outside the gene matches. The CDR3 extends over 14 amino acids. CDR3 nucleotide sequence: TGTGCCAGCAGTAGGGACAGGGAGGCCGGGGAGCTGTTTTTT. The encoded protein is CASSRDREAGELFF. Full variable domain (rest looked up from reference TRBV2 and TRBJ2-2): EPEVTQTPSHQVTQMGQEVILRCVPISNHLYFYWYRQILGQKVEFLVSFYNNEISEKSEIFDDQFSVERPDGSNFTLKIRSTKLEDSAMYFCASSRDREAGELFFGEGSRLTVL.